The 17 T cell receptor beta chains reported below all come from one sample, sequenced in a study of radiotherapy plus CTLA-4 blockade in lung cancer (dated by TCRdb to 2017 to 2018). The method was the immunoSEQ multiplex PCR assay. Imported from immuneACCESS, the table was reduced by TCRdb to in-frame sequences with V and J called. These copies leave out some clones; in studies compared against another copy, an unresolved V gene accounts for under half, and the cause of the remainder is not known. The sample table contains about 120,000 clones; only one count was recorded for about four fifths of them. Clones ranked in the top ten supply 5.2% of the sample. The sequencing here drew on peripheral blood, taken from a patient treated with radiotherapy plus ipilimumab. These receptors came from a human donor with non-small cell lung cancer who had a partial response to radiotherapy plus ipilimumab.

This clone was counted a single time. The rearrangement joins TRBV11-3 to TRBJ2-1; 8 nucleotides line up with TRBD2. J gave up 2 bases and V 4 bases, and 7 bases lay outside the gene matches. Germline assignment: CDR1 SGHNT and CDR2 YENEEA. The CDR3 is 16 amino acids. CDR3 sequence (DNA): TGTGCCAGCAGCTCCGTCGAAGCGGGAGCCTACAATGAGCAGTTCTTC. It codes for CASSSVEAGAYNEQFF.

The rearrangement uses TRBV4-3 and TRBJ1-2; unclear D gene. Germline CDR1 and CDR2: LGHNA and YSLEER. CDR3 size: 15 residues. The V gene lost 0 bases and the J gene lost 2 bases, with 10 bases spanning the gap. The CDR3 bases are TGCGCCAGCAGCCAAGAGAGGCTGAACAACTATGGCTACACCTTC. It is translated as CASSQERLNNYGYTF.

The CDR3 reads CASRAESTDTQYF. The CDR3 nucleotides are TGTGCCAGCAGGGCCGAAAGCACAGATACGCAGTATTTT. This chain connects TRBV2 to TRBJ2-3; no clear D gene. CDR3 size: 13 residues. Between the trimmed V and J ends, which lost 6 bases and 0 bases, there was a span of 7 bases. The germline gives CDR1 SNHLY, CDR2 FYNNEI.

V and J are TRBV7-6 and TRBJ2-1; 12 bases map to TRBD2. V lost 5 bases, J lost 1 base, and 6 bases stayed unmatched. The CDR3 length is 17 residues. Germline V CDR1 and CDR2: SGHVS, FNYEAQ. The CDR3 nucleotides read TGTGCCAGCAGCAAGTTACTAGCGGGAGGTTCCTACAATGAGCAGTTCTTC. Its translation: CASSKLLAGGSYNEQFF.

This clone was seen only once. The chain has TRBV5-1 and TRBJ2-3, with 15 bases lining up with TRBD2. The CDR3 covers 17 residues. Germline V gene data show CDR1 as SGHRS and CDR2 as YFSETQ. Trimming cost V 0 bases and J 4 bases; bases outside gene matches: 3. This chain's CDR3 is CASSLGTSGRGADTQYF. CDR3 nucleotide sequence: TGCGCCAGCAGCTTGGGGACTAGCGGGAGGGGTGCAGATACGCAGTATTTT.

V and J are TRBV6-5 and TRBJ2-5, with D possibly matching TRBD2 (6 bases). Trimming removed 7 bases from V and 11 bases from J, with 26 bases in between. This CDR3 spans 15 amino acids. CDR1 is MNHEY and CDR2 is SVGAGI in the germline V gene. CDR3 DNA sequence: TGTGCCAGCACTCAAGTCTCTACTAGCCCTTGGGAGCAGTACTTC. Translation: CASTQVSTSPWEQYF.

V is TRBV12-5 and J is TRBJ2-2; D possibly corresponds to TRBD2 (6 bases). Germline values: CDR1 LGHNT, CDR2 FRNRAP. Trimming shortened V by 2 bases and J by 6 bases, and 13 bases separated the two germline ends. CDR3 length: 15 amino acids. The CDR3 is CASGLIKTGAGELFF. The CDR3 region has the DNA TGTGCTAGTGGTTTGATCAAAACGGGGGCCGGGGAGCTGTTTTTT.

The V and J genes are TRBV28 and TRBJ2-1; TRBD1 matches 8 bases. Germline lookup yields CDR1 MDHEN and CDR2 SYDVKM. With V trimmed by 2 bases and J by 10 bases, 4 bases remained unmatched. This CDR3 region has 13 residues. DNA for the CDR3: TGTGCCAGCAGTTTAGCAGGGGGCGACGAGCAGTTCTTC. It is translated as CASSLAGGDEQFF. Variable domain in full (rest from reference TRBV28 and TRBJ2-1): DVKVTQSSRYLVKRTGEKVFLECVQDMDHENMFWYRQDPGLGLRLIYFSYDVKMKEKGDIPEGYSVSREKKERFSLILESASTNQTSMYLCASSLAGGDEQFFGPGTRLTVL.

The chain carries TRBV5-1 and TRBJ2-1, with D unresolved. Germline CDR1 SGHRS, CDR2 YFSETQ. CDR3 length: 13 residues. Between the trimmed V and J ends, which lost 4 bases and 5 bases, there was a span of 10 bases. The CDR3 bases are TGCGCCAGCAGCCTCTTCGCGGACAATGAGCAGTTCTTC. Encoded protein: CASSLFADNEQFF. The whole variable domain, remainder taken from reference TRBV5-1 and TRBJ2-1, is KAGVTQTPRYLIKTRGQQVTLSCSPISGHRSVSWYQQTPGQGLQFLFEYFSETQRNKGNFPGRFSGRQFSNSRSEMNVSTLELGDSALYLCASSLFADNEQFFGPGTRLTVL.

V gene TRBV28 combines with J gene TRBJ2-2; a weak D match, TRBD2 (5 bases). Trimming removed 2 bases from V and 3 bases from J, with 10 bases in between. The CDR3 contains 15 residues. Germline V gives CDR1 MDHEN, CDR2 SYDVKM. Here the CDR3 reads CASSLPTGYTGELFF. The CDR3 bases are TGTGCCAGCAGTTTACCTACGGGGTACACCGGGGAGCTGTTTTTT. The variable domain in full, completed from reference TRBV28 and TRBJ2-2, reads DVKVTQSSRYLVKRTGEKVFLECVQDMDHENMFWYRQDPGLGLRLIYFSYDVKMKEKGDIPEGYSVSREKKERFSLILESASTNQTSMYLCASSLPTGYTGELFFGEGSRLTVL.

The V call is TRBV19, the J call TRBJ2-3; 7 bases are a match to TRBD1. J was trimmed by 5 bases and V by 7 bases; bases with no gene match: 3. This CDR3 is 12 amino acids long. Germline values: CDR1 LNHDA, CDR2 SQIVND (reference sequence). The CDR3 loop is CASNRGGDTQYF. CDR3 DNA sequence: TGTGCCAGTAACAGGGGCGGAGATACGCAGTATTTT.

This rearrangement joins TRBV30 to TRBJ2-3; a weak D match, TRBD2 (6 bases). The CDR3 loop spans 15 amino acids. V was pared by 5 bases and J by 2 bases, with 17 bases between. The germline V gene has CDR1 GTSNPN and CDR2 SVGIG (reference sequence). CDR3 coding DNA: TGTGCCTGGGGGACGGGACTCAAGACCACAGATACGCAGTATTTT. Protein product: CAWGTGLKTTDTQYF. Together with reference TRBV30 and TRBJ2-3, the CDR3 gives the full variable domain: SQTIHQWPATLVQPVGSPLSLECTVEGTSNPNLYWYRQAAGRGLQLLFYSVGIGQISSEVPQNLSASRPQDRQFILSSKKLLLSDSGFYLCAWGTGLKTTDTQYFGPGTRLTVL.

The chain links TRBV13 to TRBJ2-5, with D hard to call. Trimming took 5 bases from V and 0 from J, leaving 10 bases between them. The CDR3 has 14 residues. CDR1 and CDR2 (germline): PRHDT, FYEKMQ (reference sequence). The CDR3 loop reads CASSRSPDQETQYF. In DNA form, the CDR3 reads TGTGCCAGCAGCCGATCCCCGGACCAAGAGACCCAGTACTTC.

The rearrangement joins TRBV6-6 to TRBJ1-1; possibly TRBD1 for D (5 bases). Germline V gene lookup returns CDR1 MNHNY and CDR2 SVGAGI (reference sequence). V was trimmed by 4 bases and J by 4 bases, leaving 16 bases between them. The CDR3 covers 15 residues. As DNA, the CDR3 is TGTGCCAGCAGTTCCCCGGACACGGGGGGCACTGAAGCTTTCTTT. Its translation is CASSSPDTGGTEAFF.

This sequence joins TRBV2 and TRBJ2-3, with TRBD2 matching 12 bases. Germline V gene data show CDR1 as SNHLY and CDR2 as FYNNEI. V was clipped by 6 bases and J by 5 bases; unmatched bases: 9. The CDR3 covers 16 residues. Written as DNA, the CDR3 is TGTGCCAGCAGGTCAGACCTAGCGGGAGGGGGAGATACGCAGTATTTT. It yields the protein CASRSDLAGGGDTQYF.

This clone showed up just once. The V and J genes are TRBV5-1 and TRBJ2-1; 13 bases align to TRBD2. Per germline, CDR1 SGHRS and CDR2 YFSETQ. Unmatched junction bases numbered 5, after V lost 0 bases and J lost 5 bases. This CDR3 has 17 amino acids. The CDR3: CASSLGTSGSYHNEQFF. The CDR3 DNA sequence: TGCGCCAGCAGCTTGGGGACTAGCGGGAGCTACCACAATGAGCAGTTCTTC.

CDR3 bases: TGTGCCAGCAGTCCCCGAGTCGGGAGGGACGAGCAGTACTTC. Amino acid sequence: CASSPRVGRDEQYF. The gene calls are TRBV28 and TRBJ2-7; 8 nucleotides align to TRBD2. The CDR3 spans 14 residues. V shed 5 bases, J shed 5 bases, and the junction held 8 bases outside the gene matches. Germline V lookup: CDR1 MDHEN, CDR2 SYDVKM.